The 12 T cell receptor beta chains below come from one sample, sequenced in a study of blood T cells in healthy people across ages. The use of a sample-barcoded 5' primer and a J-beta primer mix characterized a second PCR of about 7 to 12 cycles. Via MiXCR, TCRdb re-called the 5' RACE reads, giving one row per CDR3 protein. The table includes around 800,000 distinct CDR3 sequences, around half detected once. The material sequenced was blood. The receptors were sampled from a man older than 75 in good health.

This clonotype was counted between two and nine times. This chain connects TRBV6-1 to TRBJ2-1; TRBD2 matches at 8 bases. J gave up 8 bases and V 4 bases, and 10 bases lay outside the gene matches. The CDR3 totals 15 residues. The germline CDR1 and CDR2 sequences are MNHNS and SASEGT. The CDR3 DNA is TGTGCCAGCAGTGCTCCGGGACTAGGCCGGTATGAGCAGTTCTTC. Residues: CASSAPGLGRYEQFF.

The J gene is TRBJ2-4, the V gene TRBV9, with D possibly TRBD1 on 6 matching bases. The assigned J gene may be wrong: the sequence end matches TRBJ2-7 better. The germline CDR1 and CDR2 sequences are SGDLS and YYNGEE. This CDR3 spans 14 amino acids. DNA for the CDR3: TGTGCCAGCAGCGCCGGACAGACTGCCTACGAGCAGTACTTC. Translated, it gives CASSAGQTAYEQYF.

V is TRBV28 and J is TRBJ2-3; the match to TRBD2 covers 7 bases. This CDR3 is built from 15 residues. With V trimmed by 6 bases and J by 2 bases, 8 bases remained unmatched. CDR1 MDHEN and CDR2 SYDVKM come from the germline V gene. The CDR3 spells CASSLTGLPTDTQYF. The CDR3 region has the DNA TGTGCCAGCAGCTTGACGGGACTACCCACAGATACGCAGTATTTT.

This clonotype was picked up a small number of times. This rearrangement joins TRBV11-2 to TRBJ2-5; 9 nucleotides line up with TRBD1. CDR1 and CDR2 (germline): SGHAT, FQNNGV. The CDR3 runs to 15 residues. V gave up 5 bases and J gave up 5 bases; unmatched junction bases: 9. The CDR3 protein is CASSRPGTGRETQYF. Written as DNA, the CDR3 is TGTGCCAGCAGCCGTCCCGGGACAGGGAGGGAGACCCAGTACTTC.

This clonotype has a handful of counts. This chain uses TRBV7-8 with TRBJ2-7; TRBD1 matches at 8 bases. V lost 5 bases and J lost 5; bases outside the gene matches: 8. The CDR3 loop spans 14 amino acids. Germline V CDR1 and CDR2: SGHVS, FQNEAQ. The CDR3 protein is CASSAGQGRDEQYF. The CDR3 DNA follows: TGTGCCAGCAGCGCCGGACAGGGAAGGGACGAGCAGTACTTC.

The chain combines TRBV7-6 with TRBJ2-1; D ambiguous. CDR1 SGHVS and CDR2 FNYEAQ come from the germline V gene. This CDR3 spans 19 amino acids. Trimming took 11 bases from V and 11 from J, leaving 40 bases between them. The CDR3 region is CARTAGPLAWETSSPKQFF. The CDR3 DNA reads TGTGCCCGCACGGCTGGGCCCCTGGCGTGGGAAACCTCTTCCCCTAAGCAGTTCTTC. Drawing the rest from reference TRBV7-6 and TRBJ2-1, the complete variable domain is GAGVSQSPRYKVTKRGQDVALRCDPISGHVSLYWYRQALGQGPEFLTYFNYEAQQDKSGLPNDRFSAERPEGSISTLTIQRTEQRDSAMYRCARTAGPLAWETSSPKQFFGPGTRLTVL.

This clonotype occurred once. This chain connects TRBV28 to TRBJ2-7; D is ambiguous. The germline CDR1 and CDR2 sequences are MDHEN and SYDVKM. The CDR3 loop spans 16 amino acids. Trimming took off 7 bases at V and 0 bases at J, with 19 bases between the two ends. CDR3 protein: CASNSVARTSSYEQYF. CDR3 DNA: TGTGCCAGCAATTCCGTCGCTAGGACGAGCTCCTACGAGCAGTACTTC.

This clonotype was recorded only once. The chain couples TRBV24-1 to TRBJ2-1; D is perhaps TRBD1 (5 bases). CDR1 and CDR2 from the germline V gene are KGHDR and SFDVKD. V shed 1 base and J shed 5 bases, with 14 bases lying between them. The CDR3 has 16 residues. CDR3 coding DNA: TGTGCCACCAGTGATTTCGGTGCAGGGAAAGACAATGAGCAGTTCTTC. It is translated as CATSDFGAGKDNEQFF.

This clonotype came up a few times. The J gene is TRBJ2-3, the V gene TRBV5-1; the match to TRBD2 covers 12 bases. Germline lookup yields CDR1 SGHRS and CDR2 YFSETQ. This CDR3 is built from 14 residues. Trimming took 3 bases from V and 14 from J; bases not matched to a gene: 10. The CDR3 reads CASSSTSGSVYAYF. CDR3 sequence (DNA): TGCGCCAGCAGCTCGACTAGCGGGAGTGTCTACGCGTATTTT.

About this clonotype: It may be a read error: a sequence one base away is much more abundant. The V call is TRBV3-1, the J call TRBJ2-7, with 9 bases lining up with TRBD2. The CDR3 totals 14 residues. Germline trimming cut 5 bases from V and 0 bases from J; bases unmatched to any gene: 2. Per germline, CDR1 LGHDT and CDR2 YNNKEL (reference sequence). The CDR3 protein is CASSCSGSSYEQYF. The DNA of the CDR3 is TGTGCCAGCAGCTGTAGCGGGAGCTCCTACGAGCAGTACTTC.

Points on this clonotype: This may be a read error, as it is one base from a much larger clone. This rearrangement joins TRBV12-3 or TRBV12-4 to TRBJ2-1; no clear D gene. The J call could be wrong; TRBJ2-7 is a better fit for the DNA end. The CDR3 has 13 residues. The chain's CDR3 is CASRGRRYNEQYF. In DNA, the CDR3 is TGTGCCAGCAGGGGCCGGCGGTACAATGAGCAGTACTTC.

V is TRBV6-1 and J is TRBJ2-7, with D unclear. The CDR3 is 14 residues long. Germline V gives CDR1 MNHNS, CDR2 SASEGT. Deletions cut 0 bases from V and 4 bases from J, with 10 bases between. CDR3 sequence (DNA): TGTGCCAGCAGTGAAGCGCTTCGGAGTTACGAGCAGTACTTC. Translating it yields CASSEALRSYEQYF.